Each of the 22 T cell receptor beta chains below was sequenced from the same sample in a study of OX40 agonist ivuxolimab in advanced cancers. Sequencing was performed with immunoSEQ multiplex PCR; in TCRdb, only in-frame clones are kept and a portion is missing. The repertoire holds 60,000 to 70,000 clones, with 75% to 95% as singletons. This specimen consisted of CD4+ or CD8+ T cells sorted from blood, obtained in a trial of the OX40 agonist ivuxolimab. These receptor sequences come from an adult with an advanced solid tumor such as melanoma, head and neck, liver or kidney cancer.

The genes are TRBV27 and TRBJ2-1; 9 bases align to TRBD2. J lost 6 bases, V lost 3 bases, and 3 bases had no gene match. Per the germline V gene, CDR1 is MNHEY and CDR2 is SMNVEV (reference sequence). CDR3 length equals 14 residues. Here the CDR3 DNA reads TGTGCCAGCAGTTTTCGCGGGGGGGGCAATGAGCAGTTCTTC. Translation gives CASSFRGGGNEQFF.

This sequence joins TRBV19 and TRBJ2-7; perhaps D is TRBD1 or TRBD2 (5 bases each). CDR1 and CDR2 (germline): LNHDA, SQIVND (reference sequence). V lost 3 bases, J lost 3 bases, and 12 bases lay in between. The CDR3 contains 14 residues. CDR3 bases: TGTGCCAGTAGTATGGGGCGGGTCGACTACGAGCAGTACTTC. Translating it yields CASSMGRVDYEQYF.

The chain has TRBV7-9 and TRBJ2-1; 8 bases fit TRBD2. V shed 2 bases, J shed 5 bases, and the junction held 5 bases outside the gene matches. Per germline, CDR1 SEHNR and CDR2 FQNEAQ (reference sequence). This CDR3 is built from 15 residues. CDR3 DNA: TGTGCCAGCAGCTTAATACTAGCGGTTAACAATGAGCAGTTCTTC. It codes for CASSLILAVNNEQFF. The whole variable domain, remainder taken from reference TRBV7-9 and TRBJ2-1, is DTGVSQNPRHKITKRGQNVTFRCDPISEHNRLYWYRQTLGQGPEFLTYFQNEAQLEKSRLLSDRFSAERPKGSFSTLEIQRTEQGDSAMYLCASSLILAVNNEQFFGPGTRLTVL.

V and J are TRBV27 and TRBJ1-1; 7 bases fit TRBD1. The CDR3 spans 16 residues. Germline-derived CDR1 and CDR2 are MNHEY and SMNVEV (reference sequence). Trimming took 2 bases from V and 1 from J; bases not matched to a gene: 7. The CDR3 sequence is CASSLNPTGWNTEAFF. CDR3 coding DNA: TGTGCCAGCAGTTTAAACCCGACAGGGTGGAACACTGAAGCTTTCTTT.

This chain connects TRBV2 to TRBJ1-1; D not certain. Trimming removed 9 bases at V and 0 bases at J, with 17 bases between. Germline values: CDR1 SNHLY, CDR2 FYNNEI. CDR3 length equals 15 residues. The CDR3 coding sequence is TGTGCCAGTTCTCACGGAAGAAGGATGAACACTGAAGCTTTCTTT. It codes for CASSHGRRMNTEAFF.

This clone was found once. J is TRBJ1-2 and V is TRBV19; maybe TRBD1 (5 bases). The germline V and J ends were trimmed by 6 bases and 0 bases, with 14 bases remaining between them. The CDR3 has 15 residues. CDR1 is LNHDA, CDR2 SQIVND, per germline (reference sequence). In DNA, the CDR3 is TGTGCCAGTAGCCCTTCACGGGACTCTAACTATGGCTACACCTTC. Its protein product is CASSPSRDSNYGYTF.

This clone was picked up one time. This chain links TRBV18 with TRBJ2-7; 7 bases agree with TRBD1. This CDR3 spans 14 amino acids. Germline CDR1 reads KGHSH; CDR2 reads LQKENI. Trimming removed 2 bases from V and 2 bases from J; junction bases left unmatched: 3. CDR3 in DNA: TGTGCCAGCTCACCAAACAGGGGCGCCTACGAGCAGTACTTC. This sequence encodes CASSPNRGAYEQYF.

This clone was picked up one time. The chain uses TRBV10-3 and TRBJ2-1; TRBD2 might be the D (7 bases). CDR3 length equals 17 residues. The V and J ends lost 9 bases and 0 bases respectively, with 21 bases between them. Germline V gives CDR1 ENHRY, CDR2 SYGVKD. CDR3 in amino acids: CAMHPGGRASSYNEQFF. The CDR3 bases are TGTGCCATGCACCCCGGGGGGCGGGCCTCCTCCTACAATGAGCAGTTCTTC.

The J gene is TRBJ2-5, the V gene TRBV7-9; 7 bases are a match to TRBD2. This CDR3 is 16 amino acids long. Germline V gives CDR1 SEHNR, CDR2 FQNEAQ (reference sequence). The V gene end was trimmed by 5 bases and the J gene end by 3 bases; junction bases not matched to a gene: 12. The DNA for the CDR3 is TGTGCCAGCAGCGCCAGGCGAGGGACTACAGAAGAGACCCAGTACTTC. It specifies CASSARRGTTEETQYF. The full variable domain, with the rest looked up from reference TRBV7-9 and TRBJ2-5, is DTGVSQNPRHKITKRGQNVTFRCDPISEHNRLYWYRQTLGQGPEFLTYFQNEAQLEKSRLLSDRFSAERPKGSFSTLEIQRTEQGDSAMYLCASSARRGTTEETQYFGPGTRLLVL.

The chain combines TRBV9 with TRBJ1-1, with D unresolved. Trimming shortened V by 0 bases and J by 1 base, and 7 bases separated the two germline ends. From germline, CDR1 is SGDLS and CDR2 YYNGEE. The CDR3 covers 14 residues. Here the CDR3 DNA reads TGTGCCAGCAGCGTAGTTGAACCGAACACTGAAGCTTTCTTT. Residues: CASSVVEPNTEAFF.

The genes are TRBV27 and TRBJ2-6; TRBD1 might be the D (5 bases). Germline V gives CDR1 MNHEY, CDR2 SMNVEV (reference sequence). V lost 5 bases and J 0 bases, leaving 17 bases between the germline ends. The CDR3 length is 18 residues. The CDR3 here is CASSLSSRGPSGANVLTF. The CDR3 coding sequence is TGTGCCAGCAGTCTGAGTAGTAGGGGCCCCTCTGGGGCCAACGTCCTGACTTTC.

The chain couples TRBV4-3 to TRBJ2-7; TRBD2 matches at 8 bases. This CDR3 comprises 18 residues. Trimming took 0 bases from V and 3 from J; bases not matched to a gene: 13. Germline V gene sequence: CDR1 LGHNA, CDR2 YSLEER. CDR3 amino acids: CASSQENSVPGTSYEQYF. DNA of the CDR3: TGCGCCAGCAGCCAAGAAAACTCCGTACCCGGGACTAGCTACGAGCAGTACTTC.

This clone has a single count. The chain has TRBV4-1 and TRBJ2-7; tentative D call: TRBD2 (5 bases). Germline values: CDR1 MGHRA, CDR2 YSYEKL. This CDR3 is 16 amino acids long. The V end was cut by 1 base, the J end by 0 bases, with 13 bases between. CDR3 in amino acids: CASSQGGIGNSYEQYF. The CDR3 nucleotides read TGCGCCAGCAGCCAAGGTGGAATCGGGAACTCCTACGAGCAGTACTTC.

The chain uses TRBV9 and TRBJ2-1; D call uncertain. The germline V gene encodes CDR1 SGDLS and CDR2 YYNGEE. The CDR3 length is 15 residues. Trimming removed 0 bases at V and 0 bases at J, with 7 bases between. DNA for the CDR3: TGTGCCAGCAGCGTAGATAGGAGCTCCTACAATGAGCAGTTCTTC. This translates into CASSVDRSSYNEQFF.

The genes are TRBV29-1 and TRBJ1-2; tentative D call: TRBD1 (5 bases). Germline assignment: CDR1 SQVTM and CDR2 ANQGSEA. The CDR3 length is 15 residues. V was pared by 5 bases and J by 5 bases, with 21 bases between. The CDR3 nucleotides are TGCAGCGTTCCCCTTCGGACACCCAAGGAATATGGCTACACCTTC. Translating it yields CSVPLRTPKEYGYTF.

The V and J genes are TRBV6-5 and TRBJ1-5; D remains unclear. The CDR3 has 14 residues. V gave up 2 bases and J gave up 7 bases, with 12 bases separating them. Germline lookup yields CDR1 MNHEY and CDR2 SVGAGI. CDR3 DNA: TGTGCCAGCAGTTACGAAAGGGATAGCCAGCCCCAGCATTTT. Protein product: CASSYERDSQPQHF.

J is TRBJ2-1 and V is TRBV27, with TRBD2 matching over 8 bases. V trimming: 3 bases; J trimming: 2 bases; junction bases outside the gene matches: 6. CDR1 is MNHEY, CDR2 SMNVEV, per germline (reference sequence). The CDR3 consists of 16 residues. The CDR3 reads CASSLRGASAYNEQFF. The CDR3 DNA reads as TGTGCCAGCAGTTTGCGGGGGGCCTCTGCCTACAATGAGCAGTTCTTC.

The rearrangement joins TRBV5-1 to TRBJ2-1, with 14 bases fitting TRBD2. In germline, CDR1 is SGHRS, CDR2 YFSETQ. Losses at the gene ends were 4 bases for V and 9 bases for J; bases not matched to a gene: 12. The CDR3 has 17 residues. The CDR3 nucleotides are TGCGCCAGCAGCCTGGTGGGACTAGCGGGAGCTTTGGGTGAGCAGTTCTTC. Protein product: CASSLVGLAGALGEQFF. The variable domain in full, with the rest retrieved from reference TRBV5-1 and TRBJ2-1, is KAGVTQTPRYLIKTRGQQVTLSCSPISGHRSVSWYQQTPGQGLQFLFEYFSETQRNKGNFPGRFSGRQFSNSRSEMNVSTLELGDSALYLCASSLVGLAGALGEQFFGPGTRLTVL.

This chain uses TRBV6-5 with TRBJ2-1; the D gene is possibly TRBD1 (7 bases). The germline V and J ends were trimmed by 4 bases and 3 bases, with 16 bases remaining between them. Germline assignment: CDR1 MNHEY and CDR2 SVGAGI. There are 16 residues in the CDR3. CDR3 loop: CASSSTGRRGYNEQFF. In DNA, the CDR3 is TGTGCCAGCAGTTCGACAGGGCGGCGGGGCTACAATGAGCAGTTCTTC.

The chain recombines TRBV5-4 with TRBJ2-3; TRBD1 might be the D (5 bases). Trimming pared 1 base from V and 2 bases from J, leaving 20 bases between. CDR3 length: 18 amino acids. CDR1 SGHNT and CDR2 YYREEE come from the germline V gene (reference sequence). The CDR3 loop is CASSLHPSRDRDTDTQYF. CDR3 nucleotides: TGTGCCAGCAGCTTGCACCCATCGAGAGACAGAGACACAGATACGCAGTATTTT.

This rearrangement joins TRBV7-8 to TRBJ2-5; possibly TRBD1 or TRBD2 for D (5 bases each). V lost 6 bases and J 1 base, leaving 12 bases between the germline ends. Germline CDR1 and CDR2: SGHVS and FQNEAQ. The CDR3 is made up of 14 amino acids. In DNA, the CDR3 is TGTGCCAGCAGGGGTTGGGACGGCCAAGAGACCCAGTACTTC. It translates to CASRGWDGQETQYF.

V and J are TRBV4-1 and TRBJ1-1; D remains unclear. This CDR3 comprises 15 residues. Germline loops: CDR1 MGHRA, CDR2 YSYEKL. V lost 0 bases and J 4 bases, leaving 12 bases between the germline ends. As DNA, the CDR3 is TGCGCCAGCAGCCAAGAAGGAAGGGAGGGCACTGAAGCTTTCTTT. It specifies CASSQEGREGTEAFF.